Sequencing of this T cell receptor (beta chain) was carried out in a study of chemoradiotherapy in HPV16-positive cancers. This CDR3 region has 15 residues. V was clipped by 2 bases and J by 5 bases; unmatched bases: 6. Germline V gene lookup returns CDR1 SGHRS and CDR2 YFSETQ. This table comes from immunoSEQ multiplex PCR, and its TCRdb copy is limited to in-frame clones, with some not included. The sample carries some 30,000 clones, approximately 84% recorded once. This receptor was identified in a human donor with HPV-associated anogenital cancer. The V gene is TRBV5-1, the J gene TRBJ2-1; 8 nucleotides align to TRBD2. The source was blood, collected from a patient who underwent chemoradiotherapy. The CDR3 sequence: CASSFGTSGDNEQFF. CDR3 in DNA: TGCGCCAGCAGCTTTGGAACTAGCGGAGACAATGAGCAGTTCTTC.